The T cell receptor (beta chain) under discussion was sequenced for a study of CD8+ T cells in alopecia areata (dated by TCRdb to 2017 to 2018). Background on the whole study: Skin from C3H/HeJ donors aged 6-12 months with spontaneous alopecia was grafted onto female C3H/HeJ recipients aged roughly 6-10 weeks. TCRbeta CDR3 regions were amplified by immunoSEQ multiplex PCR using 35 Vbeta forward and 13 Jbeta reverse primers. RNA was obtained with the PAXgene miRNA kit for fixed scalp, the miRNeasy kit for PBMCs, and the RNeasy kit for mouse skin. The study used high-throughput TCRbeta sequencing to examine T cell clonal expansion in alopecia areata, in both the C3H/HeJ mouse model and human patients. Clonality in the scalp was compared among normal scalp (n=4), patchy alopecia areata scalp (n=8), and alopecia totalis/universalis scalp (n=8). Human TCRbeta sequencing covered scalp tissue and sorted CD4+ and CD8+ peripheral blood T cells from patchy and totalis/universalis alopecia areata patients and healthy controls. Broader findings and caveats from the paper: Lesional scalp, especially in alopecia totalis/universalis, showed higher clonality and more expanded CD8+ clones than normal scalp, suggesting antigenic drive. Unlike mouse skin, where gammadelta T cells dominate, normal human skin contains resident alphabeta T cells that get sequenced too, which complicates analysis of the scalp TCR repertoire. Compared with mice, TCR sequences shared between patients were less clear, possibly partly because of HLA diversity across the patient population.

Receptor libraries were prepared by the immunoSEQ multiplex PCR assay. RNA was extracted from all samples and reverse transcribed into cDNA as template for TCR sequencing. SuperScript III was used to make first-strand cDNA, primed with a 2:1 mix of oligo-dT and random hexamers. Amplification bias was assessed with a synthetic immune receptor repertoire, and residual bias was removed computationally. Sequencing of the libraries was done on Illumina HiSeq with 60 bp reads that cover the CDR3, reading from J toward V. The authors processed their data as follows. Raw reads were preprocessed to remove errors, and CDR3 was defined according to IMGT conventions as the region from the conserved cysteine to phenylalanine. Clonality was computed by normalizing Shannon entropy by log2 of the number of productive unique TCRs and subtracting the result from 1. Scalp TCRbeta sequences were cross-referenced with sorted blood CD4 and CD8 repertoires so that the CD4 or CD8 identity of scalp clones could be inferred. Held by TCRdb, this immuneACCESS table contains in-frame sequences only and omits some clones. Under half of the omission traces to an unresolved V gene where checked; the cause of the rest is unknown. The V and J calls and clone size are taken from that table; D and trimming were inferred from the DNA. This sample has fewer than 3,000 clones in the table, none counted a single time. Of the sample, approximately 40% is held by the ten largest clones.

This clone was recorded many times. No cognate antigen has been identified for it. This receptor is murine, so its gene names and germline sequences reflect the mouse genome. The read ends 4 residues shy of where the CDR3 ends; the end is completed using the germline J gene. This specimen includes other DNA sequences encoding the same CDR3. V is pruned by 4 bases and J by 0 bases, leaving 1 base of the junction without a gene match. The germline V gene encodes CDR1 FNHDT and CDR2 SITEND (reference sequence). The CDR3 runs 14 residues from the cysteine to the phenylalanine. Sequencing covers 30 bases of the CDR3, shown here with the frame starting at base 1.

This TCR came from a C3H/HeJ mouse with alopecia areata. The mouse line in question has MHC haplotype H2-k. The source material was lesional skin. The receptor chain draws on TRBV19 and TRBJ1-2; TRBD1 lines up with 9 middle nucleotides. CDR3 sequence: CASSRDRANSDYTF. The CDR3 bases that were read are TGTGCCAGCAGTCGGGACAGGGCAAACTCC.